Below, one T cell receptor beta chain is given with its context. This CDR3 has 15 amino acids. Looked up from germline, CDR1 is LGHDT and CDR2 is YNNKEL (reference sequence). The V gene end was trimmed by 1 base and the J gene end by 3 bases; junction bases not matched to a gene: 0. Per the authors' pipeline: Reference gene primer amplification gave estimated nucleated cell counts. Only in-frame clones appear in the TCRdb table, and some are missing; sequencing was by immunoSEQ multiplex PCR. V and J calls and clone size are given by that table; D and trimming were obtained from the DNA. Seen here are about 260,000 clones, approximately 90% observed once, and the top ten hold about 3.5%. This record belongs to a study of blood T cell repertoires in COVID-19. Study background: COVID-19 samples from acute and convalescent phases originated in the United States, Italy and Spain.

Material for sequencing was peripheral blood. The gene calls are TRBV3-1 (or the pseudogene TRBV3-2) and TRBJ2-1, with TRBD2 matching 10 bases. The sequence was obtained from a man aged 18 to 29 with active or convalescent COVID-19. The CDR3 nucleotides are TGTGCCAGCAGCCAAGGACTAGCGGGCTACAATGAGCAGTTCTTC. It specifies CASSQGLAGYNEQFF.